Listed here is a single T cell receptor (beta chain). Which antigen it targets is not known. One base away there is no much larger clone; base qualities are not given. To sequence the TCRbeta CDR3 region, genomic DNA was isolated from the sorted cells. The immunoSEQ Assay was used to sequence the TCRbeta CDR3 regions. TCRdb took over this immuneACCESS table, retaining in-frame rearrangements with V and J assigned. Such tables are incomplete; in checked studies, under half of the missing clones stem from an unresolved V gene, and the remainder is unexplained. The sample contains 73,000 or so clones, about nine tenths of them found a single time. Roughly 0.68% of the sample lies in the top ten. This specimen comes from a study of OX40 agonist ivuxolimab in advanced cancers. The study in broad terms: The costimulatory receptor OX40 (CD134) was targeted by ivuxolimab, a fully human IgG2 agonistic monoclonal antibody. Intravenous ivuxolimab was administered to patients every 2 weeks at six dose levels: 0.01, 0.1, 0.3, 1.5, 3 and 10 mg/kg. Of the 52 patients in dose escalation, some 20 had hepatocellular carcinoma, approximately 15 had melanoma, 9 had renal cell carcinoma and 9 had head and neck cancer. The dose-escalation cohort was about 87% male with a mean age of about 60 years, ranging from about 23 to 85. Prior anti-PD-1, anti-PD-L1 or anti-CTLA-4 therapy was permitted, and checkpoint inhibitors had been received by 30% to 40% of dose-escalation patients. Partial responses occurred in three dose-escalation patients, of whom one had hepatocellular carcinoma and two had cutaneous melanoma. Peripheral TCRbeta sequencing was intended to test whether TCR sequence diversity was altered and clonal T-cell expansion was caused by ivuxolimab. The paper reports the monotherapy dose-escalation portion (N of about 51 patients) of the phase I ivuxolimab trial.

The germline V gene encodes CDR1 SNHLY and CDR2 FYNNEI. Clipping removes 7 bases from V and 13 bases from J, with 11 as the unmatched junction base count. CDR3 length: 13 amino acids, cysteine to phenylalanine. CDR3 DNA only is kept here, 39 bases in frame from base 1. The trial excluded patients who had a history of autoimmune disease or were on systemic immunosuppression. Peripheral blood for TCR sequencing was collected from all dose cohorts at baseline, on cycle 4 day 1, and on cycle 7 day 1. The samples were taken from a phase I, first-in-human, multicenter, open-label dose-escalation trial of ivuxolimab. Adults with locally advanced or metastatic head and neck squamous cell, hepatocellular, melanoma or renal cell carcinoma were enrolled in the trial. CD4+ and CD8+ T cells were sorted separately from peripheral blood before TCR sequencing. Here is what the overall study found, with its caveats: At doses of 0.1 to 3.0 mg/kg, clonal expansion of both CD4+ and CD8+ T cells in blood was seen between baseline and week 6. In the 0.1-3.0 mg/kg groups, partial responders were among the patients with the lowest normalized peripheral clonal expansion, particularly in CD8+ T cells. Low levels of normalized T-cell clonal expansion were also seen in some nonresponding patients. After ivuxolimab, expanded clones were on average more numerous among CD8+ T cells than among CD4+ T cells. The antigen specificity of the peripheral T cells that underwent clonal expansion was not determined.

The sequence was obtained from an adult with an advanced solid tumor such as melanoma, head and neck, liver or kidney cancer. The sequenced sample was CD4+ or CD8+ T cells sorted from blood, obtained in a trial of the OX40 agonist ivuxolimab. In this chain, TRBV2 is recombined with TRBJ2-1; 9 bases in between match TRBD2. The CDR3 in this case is CASTASGTFVQFF. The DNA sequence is TGTGCCAGCACGGCTAGCGGGACCTTCGTTCAGTTCTTC.